The present T cell receptor (beta chain) was sequenced within a study of CD8 T cells in ankylosing spondylitis. Regarding the study as a whole: According to the report, clones linked to the disease were significantly enriched in matched synovial fluid samples taken from ankylosing spondylitis patients. Some of these motif variants have turned up before, in reports on reactive arthritis synovial fluid and blood. Characteristic of ankylosing spondylitis blood, it appeared, was a TCR beta motif comprising eight highly homologous variants.

This clonotype was detected ten times or more. Its cognate antigen is unknown. The TCR beta libraries were generated through quantitative 5'-RACE incorporating molecular barcodes. One entry per CDR3 protein, called by TCRdb with MiXCR from the 5' RACE reads. The profile covers around 75,000 distinct CDR3 sequences, with about 5% appearing a single time and around 2.2% taken by the ten largest. After removal of 4 bases from V and 1 base from J, the junction contained 10 bases not matched to a gene. Germline assignment: CDR1 SGHNT and CDR2 YYREEE (reference sequence). The CDR3 is made up of 17 amino acids.

Sequencing was carried out using blood, either unsorted or a sorted T cell fraction (not recorded which). This TCR was sampled from a male donor with ankylosing spondylitis or in good health (not recorded which). The rearrangement joins TRBV5-4 to TRBJ2-1; 8 nucleotides agree with TRBD2. The CDR3 nucleotides are TGTGCCAGCAGCCCCGGACTAGCTGCTGGATCCTACAATGAGCAGTTCTTC. Translation: CASSPGLAAGSYNEQFF.